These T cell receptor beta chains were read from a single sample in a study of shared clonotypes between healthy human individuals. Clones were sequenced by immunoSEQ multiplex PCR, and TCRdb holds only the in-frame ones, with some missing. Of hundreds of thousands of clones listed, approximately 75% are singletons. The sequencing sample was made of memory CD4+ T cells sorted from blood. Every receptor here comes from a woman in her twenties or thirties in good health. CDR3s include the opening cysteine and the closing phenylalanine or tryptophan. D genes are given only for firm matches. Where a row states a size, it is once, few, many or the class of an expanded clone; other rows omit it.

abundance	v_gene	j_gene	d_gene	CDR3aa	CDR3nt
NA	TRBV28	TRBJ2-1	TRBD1	CASSPPAGRGPLYEQFF	TGTGCCAGCAGTCCCCCAGCCGGCAGGGGGCCGTTGTATGAGCAGTTCTTC
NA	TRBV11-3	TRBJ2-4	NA	CASSTGTFPNIQYF	TGTGCCAGCAGCACTGGGACATTTCCAAACATTCAGTACTTC
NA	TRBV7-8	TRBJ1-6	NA	CASSLGNGFVNSPLHF	TGTGCCAGCAGCTTAGGCAACGGATTCGTTAATTCACCCCTCCACTTT
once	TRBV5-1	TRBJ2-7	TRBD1	CASSRDRGFDEQYF	TGCGCCAGCAGCCGGGACAGGGGCTTCGACGAGCAGTACTTC
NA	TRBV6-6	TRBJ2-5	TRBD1	CASSSLTGGTGTQYF	TGTGCCAGCAGTTCCTTGACAGGGGGCACAGGTACCCAGTACTTC
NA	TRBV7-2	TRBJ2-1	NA	CASSSYGGDEQFF	TGTGCCAGCAGCTCCTATGGGGGCGATGAGCAGTTCTTC
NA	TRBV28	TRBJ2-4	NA	CASSPGQSKNIQYF	TGTGCCAGCAGCCCTGGACAGAGCAAAAACATTCAGTACTTC
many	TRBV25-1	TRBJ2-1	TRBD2	CASSDGLAGGGSYNEQFF	TGTGCCAGCAGTGATGGACTAGCGGGAGGAGGGTCCTACAATGAGCAGTTCTTC
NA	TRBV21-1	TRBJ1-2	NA	CASSKRSPGRRIKGEGYTF	TGTGCCAGCAGCAAACGATCCCCAGGACGTCGTATCAAGGGCGAAGGCTACACCTTC
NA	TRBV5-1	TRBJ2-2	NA	CASSWSGGAGELFF	TGCGCCAGCAGCTGGAGTGGGGGAGCTGGGGAGCTGTTTTTT
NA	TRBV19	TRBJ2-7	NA	CARNIVRTVLYEQYF	TGTGCCAGGAATATAGTCAGGACAGTCCTTTACGAGCAGTACTTC
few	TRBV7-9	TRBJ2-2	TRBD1	CASSTDRGALGSGELFF	TGTGCCAGCAGCACGGACAGGGGGGCCCTTGGTTCCGGGGAGCTGTTTTTT
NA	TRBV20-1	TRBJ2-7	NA	CSARAYEQYF	TGCAGTGCCAGAGCCTACGAGCAGTACTTC
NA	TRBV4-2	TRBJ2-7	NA	CASSQDGSGSYEQYF	TGTGCCAGCAGCCAAGATGGAAGCGGCTCCTACGAGCAGTACTTC
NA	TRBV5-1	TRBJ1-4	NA	CASSLSLTAQNEKLFF	TGCGCCAGCAGCTTGAGTCTGACAGCTCAGAATGAAAAACTGTTTTTT
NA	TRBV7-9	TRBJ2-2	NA	CASSAPGHNTGELFF	TGTGCCAGCAGCGCACCGGGACACAACACCGGGGAGCTGTTTTTT
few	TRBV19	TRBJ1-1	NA	CASSIVGGNTEAFF	TGTGCCAGTAGTATAGTTGGGGGGAACACTGAAGCTTTCTTT
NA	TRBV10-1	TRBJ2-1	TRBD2	CASSERTSGHNEQFF	TGCGCCAGCAGTGAAAGGACTAGCGGGCACAATGAGCAGTTCTTC
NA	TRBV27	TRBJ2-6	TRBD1	CASSPDPGQISGANVLTF	TGTGCCAGCAGTCCAGATCCGGGACAGATCTCTGGGGCCAACGTCCTGACTTTC
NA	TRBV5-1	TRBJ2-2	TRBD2	CASSLPGLAGVGTGELFF	TGCGCCAGCAGCTTGCCGGGACTAGCGGGAGTAGGCACCGGGGAGCTGTTTTTT